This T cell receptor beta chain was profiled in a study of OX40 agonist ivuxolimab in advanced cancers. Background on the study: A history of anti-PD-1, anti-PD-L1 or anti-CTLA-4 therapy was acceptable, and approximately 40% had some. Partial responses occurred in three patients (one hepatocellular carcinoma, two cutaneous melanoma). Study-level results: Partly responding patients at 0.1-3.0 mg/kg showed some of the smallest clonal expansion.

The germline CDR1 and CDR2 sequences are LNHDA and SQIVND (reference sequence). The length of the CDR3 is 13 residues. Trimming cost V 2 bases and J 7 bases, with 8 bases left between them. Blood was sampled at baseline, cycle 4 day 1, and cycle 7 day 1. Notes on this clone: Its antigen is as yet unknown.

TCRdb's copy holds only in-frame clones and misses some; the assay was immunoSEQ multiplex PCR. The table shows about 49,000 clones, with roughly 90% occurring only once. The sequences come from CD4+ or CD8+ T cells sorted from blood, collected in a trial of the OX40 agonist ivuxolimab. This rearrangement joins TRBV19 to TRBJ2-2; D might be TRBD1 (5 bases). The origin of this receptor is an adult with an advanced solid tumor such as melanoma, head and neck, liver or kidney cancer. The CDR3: CASSIRGSGELFF. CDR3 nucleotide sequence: TGTGCCAGTAGTATAAGGGGCAGCGGGGAGCTGTTTTTT.